Listed here are 2 T cell receptor beta chains from one sample, sequenced in a study of blood T cell repertoires in COVID-19. Using immunoSEQ multiplex PCR, the repertoire was profiled, and TCRdb retains in-frame clones only, with some absent. This sample has about 200,000 clones; around four fifths occur once, and the top ten carry less than 9.5%. Sequenced material: peripheral blood. The receptor set was obtained from a woman aged 80 or over with COVID-19, enrolled during active disease.

The J gene is TRBJ2-7, the V gene TRBV7-8; D not resolved. V was shortened by 4 bases and J by 3 bases, with 10 bases between the two germline ends. From germline, CDR1 is SGHVS and CDR2 FQNEAQ. This CDR3 spans 13 amino acids. The CDR3 protein is CASSSPPGYEQYF. In DNA, the CDR3 is TGTGCCAGCAGCTCCCCCCCGGGCTACGAGCAGTACTTC.

This chain uses TRBV19 with TRBJ2-7; TRBD2 is a possible D gene (5 bases). Trimming stripped 5 bases from V and 13 bases from J, with 24 bases between. This CDR3 is built from 14 residues. CDR1 LNHDA and CDR2 SQIVND come from the germline V gene (reference sequence). This chain's CDR3 is CASSLRASYGPGYF. CDR3 DNA sequence: TGTGCCAGTAGTCTACGCGCGTCCTACGGGCCGGGATACTTC.